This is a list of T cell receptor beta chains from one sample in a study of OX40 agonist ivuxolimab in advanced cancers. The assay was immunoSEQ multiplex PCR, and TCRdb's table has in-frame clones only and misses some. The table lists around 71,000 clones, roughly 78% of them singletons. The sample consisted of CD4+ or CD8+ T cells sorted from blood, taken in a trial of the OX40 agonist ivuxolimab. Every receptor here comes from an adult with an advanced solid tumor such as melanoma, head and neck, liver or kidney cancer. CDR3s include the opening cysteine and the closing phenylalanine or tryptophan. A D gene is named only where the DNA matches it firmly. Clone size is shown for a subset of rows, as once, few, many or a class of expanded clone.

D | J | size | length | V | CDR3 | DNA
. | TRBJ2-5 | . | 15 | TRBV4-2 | CASSHKDGGAETQYF | TGTGCCAGCAGCCACAAAGATGGCGGGGCAGAGACCCAGTACTTC
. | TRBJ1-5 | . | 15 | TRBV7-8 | CASSHSGPSNQPQHF | TGTGCCAGCAGCCACTCGGGGCCGAGCAATCAGCCCCAGCATTTT
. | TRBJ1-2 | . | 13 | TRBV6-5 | CASFTTVWIGYTF | TGTGCCAGTTTCACGACCGTCTGGATTGGCTACACCTTC
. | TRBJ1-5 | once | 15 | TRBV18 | CASSPSQSLNQPQHF | TGTGCCAGCTCACCGAGTCAGTCCCTTAATCAGCCCCAGCATTTT
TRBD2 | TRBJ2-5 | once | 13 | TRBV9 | CASSVGLAGEQYF | TGTGCCAGCAGCGTAGGGCTAGCGGGAGAGCAGTACTTC
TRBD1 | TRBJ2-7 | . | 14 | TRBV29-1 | CSVSTGTGGPEQYF | TGCAGCGTTTCTACAGGGACAGGGGGCCCCGAGCAGTACTTC
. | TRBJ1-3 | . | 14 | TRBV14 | CASSQAVSGNTIYF | TGTGCCAGCAGCCAAGCCGTATCTGGAAACACCATATATTTT
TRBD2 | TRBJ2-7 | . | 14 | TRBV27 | CASSRSGKTYEQYF | TGTGCCAGCAGCCGTAGCGGGAAGACCTACGAGCAGTACTTC
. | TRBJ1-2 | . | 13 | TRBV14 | CASSPQTQYGYTF | TGTGCCAGCAGCCCACAGACCCAGTATGGCTACACCTTC
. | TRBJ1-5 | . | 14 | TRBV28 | CATTRAYSNQPQHF | TGTGCCACCACACGGGCTTATAGCAATCAGCCCCAGCATTTT
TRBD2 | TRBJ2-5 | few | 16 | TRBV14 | CASSQIASGWQETQYF | TGTGCCAGCAGCCAAATCGCTAGCGGATGGCAAGAGACCCAGTACTTC
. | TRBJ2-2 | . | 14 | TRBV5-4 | CASSLKRGTGELFF | TGTGCCAGCAGCTTGAAGAGGGGCACCGGGGAGCTGTTTTTT
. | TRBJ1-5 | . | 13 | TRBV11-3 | CASSRGRNQPQHF | TGTGCCAGCAGCCGGGGGAGGAATCAGCCCCAGCATTTT
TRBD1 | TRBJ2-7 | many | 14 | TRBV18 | CASSPTTGGYEQYF | TGTGCCAGCTCACCTACCACAGGGGGGTACGAGCAGTACTTC
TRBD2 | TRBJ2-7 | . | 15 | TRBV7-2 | CASSLAPSGGYEQYF | TGTGCCAGCAGCTTAGCGCCTAGCGGGGGCTACGAGCAGTACTTC
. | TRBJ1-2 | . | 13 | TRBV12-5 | CASGLRPDYGYTF | TGTGCTAGTGGTTTGCGCCCCGACTATGGCTACACCTTC
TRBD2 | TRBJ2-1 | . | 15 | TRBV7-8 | CASSFSGGATYEQFF | TGTGCCAGCAGCTTCAGCGGGGGGGCCACGTATGAGCAGTTCTTC
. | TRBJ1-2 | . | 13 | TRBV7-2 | CASSLDAGYGYTF | TGTGCCAGCAGCTTAGACGCGGGGTATGGCTACACCTTC
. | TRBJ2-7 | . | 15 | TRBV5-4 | CASSPPGTDSYEQYF | TGTGCCAGCAGCCCTCCCGGGACGGACTCCTACGAGCAGTACTTC
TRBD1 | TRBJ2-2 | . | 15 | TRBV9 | CASSVGRGRTGELFF | TGTGCCAGCAGCGTAGGTAGGGGGCGCACCGGGGAGCTGTTTTTT
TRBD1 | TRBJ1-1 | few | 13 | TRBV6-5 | CASNKQGSTEAFF | TGTGCCAGCAATAAACAGGGGTCCACTGAAGCTTTCTTT
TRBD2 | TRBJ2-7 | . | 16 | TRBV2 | CASSLPRLAGSYEQYF | TGTGCCAGCAGCCTACCCCGACTAGCGGGATCCTACGAGCAGTACTTC
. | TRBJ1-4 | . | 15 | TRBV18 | CASSPQTATNEKLFF | TGTGCCAGCTCACCCCAGACAGCAACTAATGAAAAACTGTTTTTT
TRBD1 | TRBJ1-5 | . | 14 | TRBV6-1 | CASAGDSSNQPQHF | TGTGCCAGCGCGGGGGACAGCAGCAATCAGCCCCAGCATTTT
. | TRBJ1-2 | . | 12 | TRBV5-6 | CASSLLAYGYTF | TGTGCCAGCAGCTTGCTCGCCTATGGCTACACCTTC
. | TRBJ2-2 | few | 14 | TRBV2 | CASSEIANTGELFF | TGTGCCAGCAGTGAAATCGCGAACACCGGGGAGCTGTTTTTT
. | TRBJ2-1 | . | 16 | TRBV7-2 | CASSLVGTSTYNEQFF | TGTGCCAGCAGCTTAGTAGGGACGTCCACCTACAATGAGCAGTTCTTC
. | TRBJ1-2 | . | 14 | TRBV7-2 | CASSPGPSGYGYTF | TGTGCCAGCAGCCCCGGGCCCTCGGGTTATGGCTACACCTTC
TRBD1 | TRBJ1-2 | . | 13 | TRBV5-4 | CASSPTGVRGYTF | TGTGCCAGCAGCCCGACAGGGGTGAGAGGCTACACCTTC
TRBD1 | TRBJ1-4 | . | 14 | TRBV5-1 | CASSIQGADEKLFF | TGCGCCAGCAGCATACAGGGGGCTGATGAAAAACTGTTTTTT
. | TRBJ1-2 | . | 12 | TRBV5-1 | CASSLGRYGYTF | TGCGCCAGCAGCCTCGGCCGTTATGGCTACACCTTC
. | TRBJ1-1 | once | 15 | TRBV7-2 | CASSLHGATNTEAFF | TGTGCCAGCAGCTTACACGGAGCGACGAACACTGAAGCTTTCTTT